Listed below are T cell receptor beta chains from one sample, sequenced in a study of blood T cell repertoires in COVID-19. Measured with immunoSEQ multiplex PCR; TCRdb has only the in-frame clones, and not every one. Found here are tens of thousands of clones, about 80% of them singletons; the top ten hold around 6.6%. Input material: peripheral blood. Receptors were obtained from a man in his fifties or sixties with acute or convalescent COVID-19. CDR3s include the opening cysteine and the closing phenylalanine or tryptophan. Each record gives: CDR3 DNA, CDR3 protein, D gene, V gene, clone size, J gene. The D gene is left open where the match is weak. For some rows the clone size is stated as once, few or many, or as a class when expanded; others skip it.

TGCGCCAGCAGCCAAACTAGCGGATTCACAGATACGCAGTATTTT CASSQTSGFTDTQYF TRBD2 TRBV4-3 - TRBJ2-3
TGTGCCAGCAGTTCTCAGGGGGCTGCCGGGGCCAACGTCCTGACTTTC CASSSQGAAGANVLTF TRBD1 TRBV7-2 - TRBJ2-6
TGTGCCAGCAGCTTAATGGGTCGAAGGACAGGGCCTAGCACAGATACGCAGTATTTT CASSLMGRRTGPSTDTQYF TRBD1 TRBV7-3 - TRBJ2-3
TGTGCCAGCAGCGTAATACCGCAGGACTATGGCTACACCTTC CASSVIPQDYGYTF - TRBV9 - TRBJ1-2
TGTGCCAGCAGCGTAGCCCACGGACAGGGAGGGGTTGAAAAACTGTTTTTT CASSVAHGQGGVEKLFF TRBD1 TRBV9 many TRBJ1-4
TGTGCCAGTAGTACAAAGGGCGGGCAGCCCCAGCATTTT CASSTKGGQPQHF - TRBV19 - TRBJ1-5
TGCGCCAGCAGCCAAGATATACAGGGGGTATTTGGCTATGGCTACACCTTC CASSQDIQGVFGYGYTF TRBD1 TRBV4-3 - TRBJ1-2
TGTGCCAGCAGTCGGGACATTGGAGCCAACGTCCTGACTTTC CASSRDIGANVLTF - TRBV6-5 - TRBJ2-6
TGTGCCAGCAGCCCGATATCGACAGGGTGGACCGGGGAGCTGTTTTTT CASSPISTGWTGELFF TRBD1 TRBV5-5 - TRBJ2-2
TGTGCCAGCAGGCAGGGGGTTGATCAGCCCCAGCATTTT CASRQGVDQPQHF TRBD1 TRBV12-3/TRBV12-4 - TRBJ1-5
TGTGCCAGCACGCGTTATAGCAATCAGCCCCAGCATTTT CASTRYSNQPQHF - TRBV6-6 - TRBJ1-5
TGCAGCGTCGCTAACCTGGGACTAGCGGGGGGGCCTACCGGGGAGCTGTTTTTT CSVANLGLAGGPTGELFF TRBD2 TRBV29-1 - TRBJ2-2
TGTGCCAGCAGTTCCCCCAGGGCTAACTATGGCTACACCTTC CASSSPRANYGYTF - TRBV6-5 - TRBJ1-2
TGTGCCAGCTCCTGGACAGGGTTTGAAGCTTTCTTT CASSWTGFEAFF TRBD1 TRBV12-3/TRBV12-4 - TRBJ1-1
TGTGCCACCGCGGAGGATTATAGCAATCAGCCCCAGCATTTT CATAEDYSNQPQHF - TRBV24-1 - TRBJ1-5
TGTGCCAGTACCCTAAACGGGATGACTGGCTACACCTTC CASTLNGMTGYTF - TRBV19 - TRBJ1-2
TGCGCCAGCAGCTTGGGGCAGGGGAACTATGGCTACACCTTC CASSLGQGNYGYTF - TRBV5-1 - TRBJ1-2
TGTGCCAGCAGCTTTGGAGCCATGAACACTGAAGCTTTCTTT CASSFGAMNTEAFF - TRBV5-4 - TRBJ1-1
TGTGCCAGCTCACCGGGCCGAGCGGGGGCGGACGAGCAGTACTTC CASSPGRAGADEQYF TRBD2 TRBV18 - TRBJ2-7
TGTGCCAGCAGCCCACAGGGGAACACCGGGGAGCTGTTTTTT CASSPQGNTGELFF - TRBV7-3 - TRBJ2-2
TGTGCCAGCAGCCAAGGGAGCGGGCGGACCTACAATGAGCAGTTCTTC CASSQGSGRTYNEQFF - TRBV3-1/TRBV3-2 - TRBJ2-1
TGTGCCAGCATCCCGACAGGGTTGAACACTGAAGCTTTCTTT CASIPTGLNTEAFF TRBD1 TRBV2 few TRBJ1-1
TGCAGCGTGGGACAGTTGGCTCCTGGAAACACCATATATTTT CSVGQLAPGNTIYF TRBD1 TRBV29-1 few TRBJ1-3
TGCGCCAGCAGCTTGCCGAGACAGGCAGATACGCAGTATTTT CASSLPRQADTQYF - TRBV5-1 few TRBJ2-3
TGTGCCAGCAGGGACAGGGGGCGTTATTTGAACACTGAAGCTTTCTTT CASRDRGRYLNTEAFF TRBD1 TRBV6-6 - TRBJ1-1
TGTGCCAGTAGTACAGACGTCCCCCCCCGAGACACCGGGGAGCTGTTTTTT CASSTDVPPRDTGELFF - TRBV19 - TRBJ2-2
TGTGCCAGCAGCTTAGACAGGGGGAGGGCTAATGAAAAACTGTTTTTT CASSLDRGRANEKLFF TRBD1 TRBV5-5 - TRBJ1-4
TGTGCCACCCAAGAGAACAGGGCAGGCTCACCCCTCCACTTT CATQENRAGSPLHF - TRBV24-1 - TRBJ1-6
TGCAGCGTAACCTCCAGGGGCCCCCCCTACGAGCAGTACTTC CSVTSRGPPYEQYF - TRBV29-1 once TRBJ2-7
TGTGCCAGCAGCGTAGATGGGCAGGGGGAGTTCTTC CASSVDGQGEFF TRBD1 TRBV9 - TRBJ2-1
TGTGCCAGCAGTTTCCAGACAGGGGGCAAGTTAGATACGCAGTATTTT CASSFQTGGKLDTQYF TRBD1 TRBV6-5 - TRBJ2-3
TGTGCCAGCAGCTTAGGAGGGGCCAAAAACATTCAGTACTTC CASSLGGAKNIQYF - TRBV7-3 - TRBJ2-4
TGTGCCAGCAGCCTCGGACAGGGAAGAGCTTTCTTT CASSLGQGRAFF TRBD1 TRBV2 - TRBJ1-1
TGTGCCAGCAGCTTGGCGTCTAACTATGGCTACACCTTC CASSLASNYGYTF - TRBV5-6 - TRBJ1-2
TGCGCCAGCAGTGTAGCGGGGGGAAACATTCAGTACTTC CASSVAGGNIQYF TRBD2 TRBV10-1 - TRBJ2-4
TGTGCCAGCTCAAGTGGGCAGGACAATCAGCCCCAGCATTTT CASSSGQDNQPQHF - TRBV18 - TRBJ1-5
TGTGCCAGCAGCGGGGACAATGAGCAGTTCTTC CASSGDNEQFF - TRBV2 few TRBJ2-1
TGTGCCACCAGCAGAGTAGCGGGGGTAAAAGAGACCCAGTACTTC CATSRVAGVKETQYF TRBD2 TRBV15 - TRBJ2-5
TGTGCCAGCGCGCGGGGGTTCGACGGGCGGGAGCTGTTTTTT CASARGFDGRELFF TRBD2 TRBV7-6 - TRBJ2-2
TGTGCCAGCAGCCTATTACAGGGTAGCAATCAGCCCCAGCATTTT CASSLLQGSNQPQHF - TRBV7-2 once TRBJ1-5
TGCGCCAGCAGCTTATCCGGGACCCCTAGCGTGACCATATATTTT CASSLSGTPSVTIYF - TRBV5-1 - TRBJ1-3
TGTGCCAGCAGCTTAGATCCAGGTTCCTATGGCTACACCTTC CASSLDPGSYGYTF - TRBV7-9 - TRBJ1-2
TGCAGCGTTGATGACACAGACTCTGGGGCCAACGTCCTGACTTTC CSVDDTDSGANVLTF - TRBV29-1 - TRBJ2-6
TGTGCCAGCAGCCCGCGACTAGCGGGGGAACATACGCAGTATTTT CASSPRLAGEHTQYF TRBD2 TRBV7-8 - TRBJ2-3
TGCGCCAGCAGCCAAGATAGGAGAGTGAACACTGAAGCTTTCTTT CASSQDRRVNTEAFF - TRBV4-3 - TRBJ1-1
TGTGCTAGTGGTTTGGTAACCTTGGGACAGGGGCGCTCCTACGAGCAGTACTTC CASGLVTLGQGRSYEQYF TRBD1 TRBV12-5 - TRBJ2-7
TGCGCCAGCAGCTTAGTACGTGAGGGCAGAGGGAAAGAGACCCAGTACTTC CASSLVREGRGKETQYF - TRBV5-1 - TRBJ2-5
TGTGCCAGCAGTTACTTGGGGGGGCAGTATGGCTACACCTTC CASSYLGGQYGYTF - TRBV6-5 - TRBJ1-2